This T cell receptor (beta chain) was profiled in a study of control samples from healthy donors and cancer patients. TCRdb's copy holds only in-frame clones and misses some; the assay was immunoSEQ multiplex PCR. The top ten hold 3% to 4% of the sample, which has some 51,000 clones, nearly 90% seen once. This clone was seen only a few times. This CDR3 contains 12 residues. V lost 8 bases and J 4 bases, leaving 13 bases between the germline ends. Germline CDR1 is SQVTM and CDR2 is ANQGSEA. J is TRBJ2-3 and V is TRBV29-1, with D possibly TRBD1 on 6 matching bases. Sequencing was done on a sample of blood. This TCR derives from a man aged 50 or older in good health. DNA of the CDR3: TGCAGCCCACGTACAGGGTCAGATACGCAGTATTTT. Translated, it gives CSPRTGSDTQYF.